These 29 T cell receptor beta chains were all obtained from the same sample, sequenced in a study of blood T cell repertoires in COVID-19. Method: immunoSEQ multiplex PCR; TCRdb's copy keeps in-frame clones and lacks some. Of some 220,000 clones detected, around 87% appear once; the ten largest clones hold about 3.5%. Source material: PBMCs or T cells enriched from blood (not recorded which). These receptor sequences come from a woman aged 18-29 years in a cohort exposed to, infected with or recovered from COVID-19 (not recorded which).

The V gene is TRBV7-2, the J gene TRBJ1-2, with D perhaps matching TRBD1 (5 bases). Germline V lookup: CDR1 SGHTA, CDR2 FQGNSA. The CDR3 totals 14 residues. The germline V and J ends were trimmed by 5 bases and 8 bases, with 18 bases remaining between them. CDR3 DNA sequence: TGTGCCAGCAGCCCCGGGTCGGGGGAGCAGGGCTACACCTTC. Residues: CASSPGSGEQGYTF.

The rearrangement joins TRBV3-1 (or the pseudogene TRBV3-2) to TRBJ2-1; a possible D gene is TRBD1 (6 bases). There are 17 residues in the CDR3. Deletions cut 2 bases from V and 2 bases from J, with 16 bases between. Germline lookup yields CDR1 LGHDT and CDR2 YNNKEL (reference sequence). The DNA of the CDR3 is TGTGCCAGCAGCCAAAACCCCGGGACACCGGCCTACAATGAGCAGTTCTTC. Protein sequence: CASSQNPGTPAYNEQFF.

This clone has only one observation. The chain uses TRBV29-1 and TRBJ2-3; 9 nucleotides line up with TRBD2. V dropped 2 bases and J dropped 0; count of bases not matched to a gene: 6. The CDR3 is 16 amino acids. Germline V gene lookup returns CDR1 SQVTM and CDR2 ANQGSEA. The CDR3 bases are TGCAGCGTTGAACTAGCGGGACAAGCTAGCACAGATACGCAGTATTTT. It is translated as CSVELAGQASTDTQYF.

The chain links TRBV12-3 or TRBV12-4 to TRBJ2-7, with 7 bases fitting TRBD1. The trim removed 6 bases at V and 5 bases at J, leaving 7 bases unmatched. The CDR3 length is 13 residues. In DNA form, the CDR3 reads TGTGCCAGCAGGGCCATTACAGGGGACGAGCAGTACTTC. This codes for CASRAITGDEQYF.

The chain recombines TRBV28 with TRBJ1-1; D unresolved. The V end lost 6 bases, the J end lost 1 base, and 9 bases lay between the germline ends. Germline V CDR1 and CDR2: MDHEN, SYDVKM. This CDR3 has 13 amino acids. CDR3 loop: CASSPGWNTEAFF. The CDR3 DNA reads as TGTGCCAGCAGCCCAGGTTGGAACACTGAAGCTTTCTTT.

The J gene is TRBJ1-2, the V gene TRBV5-1; D gene unclear. This CDR3 has 16 amino acids. Deletions cut 4 bases from V and 4 bases from J, with 20 bases between. CDR1 SGHRS and CDR2 YFSETQ come from the germline V gene. In DNA form, the CDR3 reads TGCGCCAGCAGCGCTTACGGGCAGGAGGCGGGCTATGGCTACACCTTC. The encoded protein is CASSAYGQEAGYGYTF.

The CDR3 DNA follows: TGTGCCAGTACTCCCGAGAGGGCTGGGGCCAACGTCCTGACTTTC. It specifies CASTPERAGANVLTF. This sequence joins TRBV19 and TRBJ2-6, with D perhaps matching TRBD2 (5 bases). This CDR3 contains 15 residues. Looked up from germline, CDR1 is LNHDA and CDR2 is SQIVND (reference sequence). V dropped 7 bases and J dropped 2 bases, with 12 bases sitting between them.

This rearrangement joins TRBV9 to TRBJ2-5; possibly TRBD2 for D (5 bases). CDR3 length equals 13 residues. Germline CDR1 SGDLS, CDR2 YYNGEE. The V end was cut by 2 bases, the J end by 4 bases, with 9 bases between. The CDR3 DNA follows: TGTGCCAGCAGCGTCGAGGGCCGAGAGACCCAGTACTTC. Its protein product is CASSVEGRETQYF.

The V call is TRBV18, the J call TRBJ2-2; 7 nucleotides match TRBD1. The germline V gene has CDR1 KGHSH and CDR2 LQKENI. The CDR3 consists of 17 residues. V was pared by 1 base and J by 0 bases, with 5 bases of the junction left unmatched. The CDR3 is CASSPRRDSANTGELFF. CDR3 DNA: TGTGCCAGCTCACCACGCCGGGACAGTGCGAACACCGGGGAGCTGTTTTTT.

This rearrangement joins TRBV20-1 to TRBJ2-5; D is unresolved. V was trimmed by 6 bases and J by 4 bases, leaving 9 bases between them. This CDR3 has 11 amino acids. The V gene's germline CDR1 is DFQATT and CDR2 SNEGSKA (reference sequence). CDR3 sequence: CSAPMRETQYF. The CDR3 nucleotides read TGCAGTGCCCCGATGAGAGAGACCCAGTACTTC.

This clone was recorded a few times. The V gene is TRBV7-9, the J gene TRBJ2-2; possible D gene TRBD2, 5 bases. Deletions cut 2 bases from V and 5 bases from J, with 9 bases between. The V gene's germline CDR1 is SEHNR and CDR2 FQNEAQ (reference sequence). The CDR3 totals 14 residues. The CDR3 nucleotides are TGTGCCAGCAGCTTACAAGCGGAAACCGGGGAGCTGTTTTTT. As protein: CASSLQAETGELFF.

The chain carries TRBV10-2 and TRBJ2-2, with D tentatively TRBD1 (6 bases). This CDR3 has 15 residues. Trimming stripped 7 bases from V and 3 bases from J, with 15 bases between. Germline CDR1 is WSHSY and CDR2 is SAAADI. CDR3 DNA: TGCGCCAGCAATGTGGGCAGGGGTTACACCGGGGAGCTGTTTTTT. Its translation is CASNVGRGYTGELFF.

This chain links TRBV7-9 with TRBJ1-2, with D tentatively TRBD1 (5 bases). Trimming pared 5 bases from V and 4 bases from J, leaving 11 bases between. Germline CDR1 is SEHNR and CDR2 is FQNEAQ (reference sequence). The length of the CDR3 is 13 residues. This chain's CDR3 is CASSPGQVYGYTF. CDR3 in DNA: TGTGCCAGCAGCCCTGGACAAGTCTATGGCTACACCTTC.

The chain combines TRBV18 with TRBJ2-1; weak D call: TRBD1 (6 bases). Between the trimmed V and J ends, which lost 3 bases and 6 bases, there was a span of 15 bases. The CDR3 has 15 amino acids. The germline gives CDR1 KGHSH, CDR2 LQKENI. DNA for the CDR3: TGTGCCAGCTCACCTGGACAGATCCCTGTCAATGAGCAGTTCTTC. The encoded protein is CASSPGQIPVNEQFF.

V is TRBV5-4 and J is TRBJ1-1, with 9 bases matching TRBD1. The V gene end was trimmed by 6 bases and the J gene end by 5 bases; junction bases not matched to a gene: 8. This CDR3 is built from 14 residues. Germline V CDR1 and CDR2: SGHNT, YYREEE (reference sequence). The CDR3 region has the DNA TGTGCCAGCAACTCCGGGACAGGGAGGACTGAAGCTTTCTTT. This gives the protein CASNSGTGRTEAFF. The full variable domain, completed using reference TRBV5-4 and TRBJ1-1, is ETGVTQSPTHLIKTRGQQVTLRCSSQSGHNTVSWYQQALGQGPQFIFQYYREEENGRGNFPPRFSGLQFPNYSSELNVNALELDDSALYLCASNSGTGRTEAFFGQGTRLTVV.

The chain recombines TRBV5-1 with TRBJ2-7; 7 bases align to TRBD1. The ends lost 5 bases at V and 2 bases at J; junction bases unmatched: 4. Germline CDR1 SGHRS, CDR2 YFSETQ. The CDR3 length is 13 residues. The CDR3 spells CASSPDRPYEQYF. The CDR3 DNA is TGCGCCAGCAGTCCGGACAGGCCCTACGAGCAGTACTTC.

V and J are TRBV15 and TRBJ2-6; D is possibly TRBD2 (5 bases). V was shortened by 1 base and J by 1 base, with 11 bases between the two germline ends. CDR3 length equals 17 residues. From germline, CDR1 is LNHNV and CDR2 YYDKDF (reference sequence). The CDR3, as DNA: TGTGCCACCAGCAGAGTCCCGGGGAATTCTGGGGCCAACGTCCTGACTTTC. It is translated as CATSRVPGNSGANVLTF. The full variable domain, with the rest looked up from reference TRBV15 and TRBJ2-6, is DAMVIQNPRYQVTQFGKPVTLSCSQTLNHNVMYWYQQKSSQAPKLLFHYYDKDFNNEADTPDNFQSRRPNTSFCFLDIRSPGLGDTAMYLCATSRVPGNSGANVLTFGAGSRLTVL.

This clone appeared once. The gene calls are TRBV4-1 and TRBJ2-2; TRBD2 agrees at 12 bases. V shed 3 bases, J shed 5 bases, and the junction held 4 bases outside the gene matches. The CDR3 extends over 16 amino acids. Looked up from germline, CDR1 is MGHRA and CDR2 is YSYEKL. The CDR3: CASSHSTSGRTGELFF. The CDR3 nucleotides read TGCGCCAGCAGCCATTCGACTAGCGGGAGAACCGGGGAGCTGTTTTTT.

The chain combines TRBV5-6 with TRBJ2-7, with D possibly being TRBD2 (7 bases). Germline CDR1 reads SGHDT; CDR2 reads YYEEEE. This CDR3 has 15 residues. V lost 4 bases and J lost 2, with 16 bases in between. As DNA, the CDR3 is TGTGCCAGCAGCCTAGGGGGGGCTTGGACCTACGAGCAGTACTTC. It specifies CASSLGGAWTYEQYF. Full variable domain (rest looked up from reference TRBV5-6 and TRBJ2-7): DAGVTQSPTHLIKTRGQQVTLRCSPKSGHDTVSWYQQALGQGPQFIFQYYEEEERQRGNFPDRFSGHQFPNYSSELNVNALLLGDSALYLCASSLGGAWTYEQYFGPGTRLTVT.

The chain links TRBV15 to TRBJ2-7, with TRBD1 matching over 12 bases. There are 15 residues in the CDR3. Germline V CDR1 and CDR2: LNHNV, YYDKDF (reference sequence). V lost 5 bases to trimming and J lost 5 bases; unmatched junction nucleotides: 7. The CDR3 reads CATSGTGGFINEQYF. In DNA form, the CDR3 reads TGTGCCACCAGCGGGACAGGGGGCTTTATCAACGAGCAGTACTTC.

On this clone itself: Since a much larger clone is just one base distant, this may be a read error. CDR3 DNA: TGTGCCAGCAGCCGGACAGAGAACACTGAAGCTTTCTTT. Translation gives CASSRTENTEAFF. The V and J genes are TRBV11-1 and TRBJ1-1; a weak D match, TRBD1 (6 bases). The CDR3 is made up of 13 amino acids. Germline V gene data show CDR1 as SGHAT and CDR2 as FQDESV (reference sequence). V was cut by 5 bases and J by 1 base, with 8 bases left in between.

This rearrangement joins TRBV6-5 to TRBJ1-2; D is ambiguous. Trimming left V 6 bases short and J 5 bases short, with 16 bases between. CDR3 size: 14 residues. Germline V gives CDR1 MNHEY, CDR2 SVGAGI. Written as DNA, the CDR3 is TGTGCCAGCAGAACCGCGGAAGCCCCGTATGGCTACACCTTC. The encoded protein is CASRTAEAPYGYTF.

The chain joins TRBV5-1 to TRBJ2-1; D is uncertain. Germline V CDR1 and CDR2: SGHRS, YFSETQ. The CDR3 totals 15 residues. Deletions cut 0 bases from V and 10 bases from J, with 17 bases between. The CDR3 DNA reads TGCGCCAGCAGCTTGGGGTCCATGTTATCGACAGAGCAGTTCTTC. It translates to CASSLGSMLSTEQFF.

The chain links TRBV7-8 to TRBJ1-6, with D possibly TRBD1 on 5 matching bases. This CDR3 contains 15 residues. The V and J ends lost 5 bases and 9 bases respectively, with 17 bases between them. Looked up from germline, CDR1 is SGHVS and CDR2 is FQNEAQ. The CDR3 region is CASSSREGQGSPLHF. In DNA, the CDR3 is TGTGCCAGCAGCAGCCGGGAGGGGCAGGGTTCACCCCTCCACTTT.

CDR3 in DNA: TGCAGCGTTGATAGGGGCAGGGGATGGACTGAAGCTTTCTTT. This translates into CSVDRGRGWTEAFF. This chain uses TRBV29-1 with TRBJ1-1, with D possibly matching TRBD1 (6 bases). V lost 3 bases to trimming and J lost 5 bases, with 16 bases between them. Germline loops: CDR1 SQVTM, CDR2 ANQGSEA. The CDR3 extends over 14 amino acids.

The rearrangement joins TRBV6-5 to TRBJ1-5; TRBD1 agrees at 9 bases. V gave up 6 bases and J gave up 3 bases; unmatched junction bases: 6. The CDR3 spans 15 residues. Germline V gene data show CDR1 as MNHEY and CDR2 as SVGAGI. The CDR3 here is CASRKGTGNNQPQHF. Written as DNA, the CDR3 is TGTGCCAGCAGAAAAGGGACAGGGAACAATCAGCCCCAGCATTTT.

V and J are TRBV6-2 or TRBV6-3 and TRBJ2-7, with a possible D match to TRBD2 (5 bases). Between the trimmed V and J ends, which lost 5 bases and 0 bases, there was a span of 14 bases. CDR1 is MNHEY, CDR2 SVGEGT, per germline. CDR3 length: 15 residues. The CDR3 sequence: CASSTDFSSSYEQYF. CDR3 sequence (DNA): TGTGCCAGCAGTACGGACTTTTCGAGCTCCTACGAGCAGTACTTC.

In DNA form, the CDR3 reads TGTGCCAGCAGCCAGGCCCGGACAGGGGACTACAATGAGCAGTTCTTC. Its translation: CASSQARTGDYNEQFF. The rearrangement joins TRBV14 to TRBJ2-1, with 9 bases matching TRBD1. Germline values: CDR1 SGHDN, CDR2 FVKESK. With 3 bases clipped from V and 3 bases from J, the junction kept 6 bases outside the gene matches. The CDR3 consists of 16 residues.

The gene calls are TRBV28 and TRBJ1-1; a weak D match, TRBD1 (5 bases). Between the trimmed V and J ends, which lost 10 bases and 4 bases, there was a span of 13 bases. The germline CDR1 and CDR2 sequences are MDHEN and SYDVKM. This CDR3 spans 12 amino acids. The CDR3: CATAGPSTEAFF. For the CDR3, the DNA is TGTGCCACTGCGGGGCCTAGCACTGAAGCTTTCTTT. The variable domain in full, with the rest retrieved from reference TRBV28 and TRBJ1-1, is DVKVTQSSRYLVKRTGEKVFLECVQDMDHENMFWYRQDPGLGLRLIYFSYDVKMKEKGDIPEGYSVSREKKERFSLILESASTNQTSMYLCATAGPSTEAFFGQGTRLTVV.